One and the same sample provided the 13 T cell receptor beta chains below, sequenced in a study of PD-1 blockade in classical Hodgkin lymphoma (dated by TCRdb to the early 2020s). The library came from the immunoSEQ multiplex PCR assay. The table comes from immuneACCESS by way of TCRdb, which keeps in-frame sequences with V and J called. Part of the clones is missing from these tables; in studies checked, under half for an unresolved V gene and the rest for unknown reasons. The sample table records 50,000 to 65,000 clones; about 90% of these occur just once. Of the sample, 10% is held by the ten largest clones. Reading the label with the study, this specimen's time point is: cycle 4 day 1 (C4D1), after less than seven weeks of nivolumab. Every trial patient had relapsed following autologous stem cell transplantation, and prior brentuximab vedotin exposure was what differed among cohorts A, B and C.

The sequencing used peripheral blood mononuclear cells (PBMCs), collected before the fourth cycle of nivolumab. The receptors here all came from a human donor with classical Hodgkin lymphoma.

The chain carries TRBV5-8 and TRBJ2-5; 7 nucleotides agree with TRBD2. Losses at the gene ends were 7 bases for V and 1 base for J; bases not matched to a gene: 13. In germline, CDR1 is SGHTS, CDR2 YDEGEE. The CDR3 length is 16 residues. The CDR3 DNA follows: TGTGCCAGCCGCGCGCGGTTGGGAGGGTTCCAAGAGACCCAGTACTTC. Protein product: CASRARLGGFQETQYF.

The V and J genes are TRBV19 and TRBJ2-6, with D perhaps matching TRBD1 or TRBD2 (5 bases each). CDR1 and CDR2 from the germline V gene are LNHDA and SQIVND (reference sequence). Trimming cost V 6 bases and J 3 bases, with 21 bases left between them. CDR3 size: 18 residues. CDR3: CASRRWGSLTSGANVLTF. DNA of the CDR3: TGTGCCAGTAGGAGGTGGGGGAGCCTTACAAGTGGGGCCAACGTCCTGACTTTC. Together with reference TRBV19 and TRBJ2-6, the CDR3 gives the full variable domain: DGGITQSPKYLFRKEGQNVTLSCEQNLNHDAMYWYRQDPGQGLRLIYYSQIVNDFQKGDIAEGYSVSREKKESFPLTVTSAQKNPTAFYLCASRRWGSLTSGANVLTFGAGSRLTVL.

This chain joins TRBV27 and TRBJ1-4, with 7 positions matching TRBD1. The length of the CDR3 is 16 residues. The V segment lost 5 bases and the J segment 0 bases; nucleotides outside the gene matches: 6. CDR1 and CDR2 from the germline V gene are MNHEY and SMNVEV (reference sequence). The CDR3 region has the DNA TGTGCCAGCAGTACAGACAGGGCTGCAACTAATGAAAAACTGTTTTTT. Its translation is CASSTDRAATNEKLFF.

The V and J genes are TRBV9 and TRBJ2-1, with 8 bases identical to TRBD2. The germline V gene has CDR1 SGDLS and CDR2 YYNGEE. The CDR3 spans 14 residues. Losses at the gene ends were 4 bases for V and 5 bases for J; bases not matched to a gene: 5. This CDR3 is CASSSRLANNEQFF. The CDR3 nucleotides read TGTGCCAGCAGCTCCCGACTAGCGAACAATGAGCAGTTCTTC. Full variable domain (missing parts from reference TRBV9 and TRBJ2-1): DSGVTQTPKHLITATGQRVTLRCSPRSGDLSVYWYQQSLDQGLQFLIQYYNGEERAKGNILERFSAQQFPDLHSELNLSSLELGDSALYFCASSSRLANNEQFFGPGTRLTVL.

The rearrangement links TRBV10-2 to TRBJ1-1; D gene ambiguous. The germline V gene has CDR1 WSHSY and CDR2 SAAADI. The length of the CDR3 is 15 residues. Trimming removed 7 bases at V and 0 bases at J, with 15 bases between. The CDR3 DNA is TGCGCCAGCACGGTGCAGGCTATTTTGAACACTGAAGCTTTCTTT. It translates to CASTVQAILNTEAFF.

The J gene is TRBJ1-1, the V gene TRBV2; the match to TRBD1 covers 7 bases. This CDR3 has 16 amino acids. V trimming: 0 bases; J trimming: 0 bases; junction bases outside the gene matches: 4. Germline CDR1 SNHLY, CDR2 FYNNEI. Here the CDR3 DNA reads TGTGCCAGCAGTGAAGCGGGGGGACAGATGAACACTGAAGCTTTCTTT. It specifies CASSEAGGQMNTEAFF.

The chain combines TRBV5-1 with TRBJ2-5; 10 bases fit TRBD2. The CDR3 runs 15 residues. V gave up 4 bases and J gave up 0 bases; unmatched junction bases: 3. Germline V gives CDR1 SGHRS, CDR2 YFSETQ. Written as DNA, the CDR3 is TGCGCCAGCAGCATCGGGACTAGCGACCAAGAGACCCAGTACTTC. This sequence encodes CASSIGTSDQETQYF.

The chain employs TRBV1 and TRBJ2-7; TRBD2, as called in the table, went unchecked against the DNA. TRBV1 is assigned pseudogene status. There are 19 residues in the CDR3. The CDR3 here is CTSSQESRSPGLSSYEQYF. The CDR3 DNA reads as TGCACCAGCAGCCAAGAAAGTAGGTCCCCGGGACTGAGCTCCTACGAGCAGTACTTC.

The chain uses TRBV5-5 and TRBJ2-2; D ambiguous. The length of the CDR3 is 12 residues. The V end lost 4 bases, the J end lost 7 bases, and 8 bases lay between the germline ends. The V gene's germline CDR1 is SGHKS and CDR2 YYEKEE (reference sequence). DNA for the CDR3: TGTGCCAGCAGCCCAGGCGGCGGGGAGCTGTTTTTT. Protein sequence: CASSPGGGELFF. Combining the CDR3 with reference TRBV5-5 and TRBJ2-2 gives the whole variable domain DAGVTQSPTHLIKTRGQQVTLRCSPISGHKSVSWYQQVLGQGPQFIFQYYEKEERGRGNFPDRFSARQFPNYSSELNVNALLLGDSALYLCASSPGGGELFFGEGSRLTVL.

The chain uses TRBV6-6 and TRBJ1-3, with D unclear. Trimming took 0 bases from V and 4 from J, leaving 7 bases between them. The CDR3 consists of 14 residues. From germline, CDR1 is MNHNY and CDR2 SVGAGI (reference sequence). The CDR3 DNA follows: TGTGCCAGCAGTTACTCGAATCGCGGAAACACCATATATTTT. This sequence encodes CASSYSNRGNTIYF.

This rearrangement joins TRBV7-9 to TRBJ1-2; D remains unclear. The germline V gene encodes CDR1 SEHNR and CDR2 FQNEAQ (reference sequence). The CDR3 has 16 residues. V gave up 1 base and J gave up 1 base, with 13 bases separating them. The CDR3 reads CASSLDSKTFNYGYTF. In nucleotides, the CDR3 is TGTGCCAGCAGCTTAGATAGTAAGACATTTAACTATGGCTACACCTTC.

V and J are TRBV27 and TRBJ2-7; 7 bases match TRBD1. CDR3 length: 13 residues. Germline values: CDR1 MNHEY, CDR2 SMNVEV (reference sequence). With V trimmed by 6 bases and J by 6 bases, 8 bases remained unmatched. The CDR3 reads CASRGRGLVEQYF. The DNA for the CDR3 is TGTGCCAGCAGGGGCAGGGGGTTAGTCGAGCAGTACTTC.

J is TRBJ2-7 and V is TRBV21-1; the table assigns TRBD2, which was not confirmed against the DNA. TRBV21-1 is given as a pseudogene. The CDR3 totals 18 residues. For the CDR3, the DNA is TGTGCCAGCAGCAACGTCCCTTTCCTGCGGGGGTGGACCTACGAGCAGTACTTC. This gives the protein CASSNVPFLRGWTYEQYF.